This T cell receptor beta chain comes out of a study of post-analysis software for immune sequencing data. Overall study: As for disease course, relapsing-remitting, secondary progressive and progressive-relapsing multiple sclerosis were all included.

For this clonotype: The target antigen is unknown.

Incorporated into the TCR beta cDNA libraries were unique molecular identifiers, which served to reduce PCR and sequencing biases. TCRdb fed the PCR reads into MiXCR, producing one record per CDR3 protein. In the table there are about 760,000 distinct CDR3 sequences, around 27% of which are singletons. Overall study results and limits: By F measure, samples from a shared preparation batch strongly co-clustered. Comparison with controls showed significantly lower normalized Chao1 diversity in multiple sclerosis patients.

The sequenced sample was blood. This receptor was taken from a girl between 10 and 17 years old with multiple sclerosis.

In DNA form, the CDR3 reads TGTGCCAGCAGCGTAGGCTTTAGCGGGAGTTCCTACAATGAGCAGTTCTTC. This sequence encodes CASSVGFSGSSYNEQFF. The chain has TRBV9 and TRBJ2-1; 9 nucleotides agree with TRBD2. The V segment lost 0 bases and the J segment 1 base; nucleotides outside the gene matches: 5. CDR1 SGDLS and CDR2 YYNGEE come from the germline V gene. The CDR3 spans 17 residues.